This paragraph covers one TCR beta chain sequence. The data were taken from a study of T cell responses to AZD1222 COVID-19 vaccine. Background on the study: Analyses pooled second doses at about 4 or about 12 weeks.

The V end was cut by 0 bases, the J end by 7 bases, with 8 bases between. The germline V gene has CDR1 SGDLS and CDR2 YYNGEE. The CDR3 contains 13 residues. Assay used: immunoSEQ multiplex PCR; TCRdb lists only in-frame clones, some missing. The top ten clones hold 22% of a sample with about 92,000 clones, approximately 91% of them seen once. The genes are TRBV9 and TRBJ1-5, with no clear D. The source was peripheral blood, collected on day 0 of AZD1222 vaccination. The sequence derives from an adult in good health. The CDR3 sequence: CASSVEAGQPQHF. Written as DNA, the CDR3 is TGTGCCAGCAGCGTAGAGGCGGGACAGCCCCAGCATTTT.